This T cell receptor (beta chain) is drawn from a study of blood T cell repertoires in COVID-19. The method was immunoSEQ multiplex PCR; TCRdb's version includes in-frame clones alone and lacks a portion of them. Among around 110,000 clones listed, 90% were seen once. This CDR3 is built from 13 residues. Per the germline V gene, CDR1 is LNHDA and CDR2 is SQIVND (reference sequence). Trimming removed 3 bases from V and 2 bases from J, with 7 bases in between. The chain couples TRBV19 to TRBJ1-2; a weak D match, TRBD1 (5 bases). This sequence was found in a human donor with active COVID-19. The donor label of this sample is uncertain. Sequences were obtained from peripheral blood. In DNA, the CDR3 is TGTGCCAGTAGTATCTGGACAAACTATGGCTACACCTTC. This codes for CASSIWTNYGYTF.